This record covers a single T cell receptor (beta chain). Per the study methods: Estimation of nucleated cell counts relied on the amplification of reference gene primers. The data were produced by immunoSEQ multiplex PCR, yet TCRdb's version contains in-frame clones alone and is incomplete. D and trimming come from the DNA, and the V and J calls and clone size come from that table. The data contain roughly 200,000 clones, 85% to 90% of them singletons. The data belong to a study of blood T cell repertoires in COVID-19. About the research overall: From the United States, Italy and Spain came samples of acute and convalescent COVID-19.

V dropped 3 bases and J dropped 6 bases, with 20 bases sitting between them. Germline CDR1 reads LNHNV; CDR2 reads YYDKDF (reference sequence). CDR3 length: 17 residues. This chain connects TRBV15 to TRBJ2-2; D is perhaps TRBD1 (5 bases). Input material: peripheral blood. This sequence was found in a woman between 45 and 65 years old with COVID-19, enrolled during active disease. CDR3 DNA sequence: TGTGCCACCAGCAGGAAGGGTCACCAGGGTCGGTCCGGGGAGCTGTTTTTT. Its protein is CATSRKGHQGRSGELFF.